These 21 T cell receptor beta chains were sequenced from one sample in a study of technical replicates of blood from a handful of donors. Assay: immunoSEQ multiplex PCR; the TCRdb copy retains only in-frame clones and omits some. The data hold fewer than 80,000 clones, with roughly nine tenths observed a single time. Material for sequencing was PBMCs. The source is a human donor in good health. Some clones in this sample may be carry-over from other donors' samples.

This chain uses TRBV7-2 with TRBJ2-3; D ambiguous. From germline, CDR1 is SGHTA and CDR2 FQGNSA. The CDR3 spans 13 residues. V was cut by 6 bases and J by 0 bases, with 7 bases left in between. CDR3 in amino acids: CASRAPSTDTQYF. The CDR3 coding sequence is TGTGCCAGCAGGGCTCCTAGCACAGATACGCAGTATTTT.

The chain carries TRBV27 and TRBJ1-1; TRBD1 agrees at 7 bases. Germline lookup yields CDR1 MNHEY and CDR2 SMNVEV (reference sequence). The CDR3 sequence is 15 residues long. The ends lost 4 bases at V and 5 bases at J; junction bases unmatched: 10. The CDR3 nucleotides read TGTGCCAGCAGTTCCCTGGACAGGCTGGCAACTGAAGCTTTCTTT. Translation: CASSSLDRLATEAFF.

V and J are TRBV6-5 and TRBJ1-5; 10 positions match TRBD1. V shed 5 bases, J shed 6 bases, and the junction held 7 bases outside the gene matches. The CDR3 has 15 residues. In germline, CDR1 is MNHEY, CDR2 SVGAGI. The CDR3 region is CASSRGTGEGQPQHF. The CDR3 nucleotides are TGTGCCAGCAGTAGGGGGACAGGGGAGGGTCAGCCCCAGCATTTT.

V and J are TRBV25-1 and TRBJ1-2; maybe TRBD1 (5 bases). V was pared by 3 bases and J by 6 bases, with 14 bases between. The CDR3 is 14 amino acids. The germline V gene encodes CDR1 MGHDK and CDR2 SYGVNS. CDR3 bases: TGTGCCAGCAGTGACGTGGGCAGGGCTGATGGCTACACCTTC. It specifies CASSDVGRADGYTF.

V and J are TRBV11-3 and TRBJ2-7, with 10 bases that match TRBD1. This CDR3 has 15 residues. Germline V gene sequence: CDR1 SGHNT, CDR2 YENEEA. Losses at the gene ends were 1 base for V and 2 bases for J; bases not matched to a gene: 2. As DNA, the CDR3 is TGTGCCAGCAGCTTAGCCGGGACAGGGGCCTACGAGCAGTACTTC. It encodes CASSLAGTGAYEQYF.

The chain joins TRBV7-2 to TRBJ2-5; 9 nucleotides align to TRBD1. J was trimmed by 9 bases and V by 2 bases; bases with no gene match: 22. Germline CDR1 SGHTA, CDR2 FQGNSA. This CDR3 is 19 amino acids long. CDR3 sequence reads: CASSLLSQAGTGLIGSQYF. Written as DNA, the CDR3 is TGTGCCAGCAGCTTATTGTCCCAGGCGGGGACAGGGCTTATAGGTTCCCAGTACTTC.

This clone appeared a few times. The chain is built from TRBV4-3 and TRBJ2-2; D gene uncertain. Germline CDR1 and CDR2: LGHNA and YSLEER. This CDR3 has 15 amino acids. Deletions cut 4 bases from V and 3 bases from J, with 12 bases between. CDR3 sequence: CASSLSLADTGELFF. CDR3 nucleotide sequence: TGCGCCAGCAGCCTCTCATTAGCAGACACCGGGGAGCTGTTTTTT.

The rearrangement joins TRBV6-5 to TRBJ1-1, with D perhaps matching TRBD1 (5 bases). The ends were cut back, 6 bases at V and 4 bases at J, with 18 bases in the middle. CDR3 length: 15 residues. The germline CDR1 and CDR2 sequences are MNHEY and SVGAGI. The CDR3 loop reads CASSFSPPGLTEAFF. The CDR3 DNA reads TGTGCCAGCAGCTTCTCTCCACCAGGGCTCACTGAAGCTTTCTTT.

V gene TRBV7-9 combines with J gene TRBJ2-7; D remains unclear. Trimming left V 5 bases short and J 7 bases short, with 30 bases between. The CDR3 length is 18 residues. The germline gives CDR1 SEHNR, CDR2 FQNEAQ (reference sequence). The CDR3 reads CASSPLQSDIQPAPEQYF. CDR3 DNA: TGTGCCAGCAGCCCCCTACAATCCGACATCCAGCCGGCACCGGAGCAGTACTTC.

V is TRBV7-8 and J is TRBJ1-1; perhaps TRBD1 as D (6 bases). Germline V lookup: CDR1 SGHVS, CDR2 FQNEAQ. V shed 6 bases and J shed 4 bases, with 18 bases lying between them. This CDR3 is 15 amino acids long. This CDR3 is CASRGLQGFATEAFF. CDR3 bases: TGTGCCAGCAGGGGACTACAGGGCTTTGCCACTGAAGCTTTCTTT.

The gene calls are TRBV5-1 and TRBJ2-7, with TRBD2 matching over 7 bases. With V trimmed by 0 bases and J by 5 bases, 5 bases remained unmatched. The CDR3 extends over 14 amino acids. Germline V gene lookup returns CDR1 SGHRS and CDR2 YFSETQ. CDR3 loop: CASSLVGLPNEQYF. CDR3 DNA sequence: TGCGCCAGCAGCTTGGTGGGACTACCGAACGAGCAGTACTTC.

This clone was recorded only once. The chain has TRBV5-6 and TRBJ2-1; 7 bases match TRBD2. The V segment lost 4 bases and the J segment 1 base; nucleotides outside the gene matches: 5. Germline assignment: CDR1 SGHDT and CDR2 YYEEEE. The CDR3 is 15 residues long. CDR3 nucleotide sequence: TGTGCCAGCAGCCTCCGGGGGGAGTCCTACAATGAGCAGTTCTTC. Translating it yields CASSLRGESYNEQFF.

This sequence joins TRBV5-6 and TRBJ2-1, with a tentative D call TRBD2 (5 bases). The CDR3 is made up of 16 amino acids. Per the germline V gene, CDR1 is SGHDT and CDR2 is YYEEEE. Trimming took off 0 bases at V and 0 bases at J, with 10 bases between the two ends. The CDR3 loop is CASSLVTGSSYNEQFF. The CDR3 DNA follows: TGTGCCAGCAGCTTGGTTACGGGAAGCTCCTACAATGAGCAGTTCTTC.

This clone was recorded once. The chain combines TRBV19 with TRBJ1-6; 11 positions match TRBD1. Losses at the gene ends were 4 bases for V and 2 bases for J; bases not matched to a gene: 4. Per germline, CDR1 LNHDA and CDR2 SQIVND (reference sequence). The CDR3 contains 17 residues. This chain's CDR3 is CASSTRTGGAYNSPLHF. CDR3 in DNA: TGTGCCAGTAGTACCCGGACAGGGGGCGCCTATAATTCACCCCTCCACTTT.

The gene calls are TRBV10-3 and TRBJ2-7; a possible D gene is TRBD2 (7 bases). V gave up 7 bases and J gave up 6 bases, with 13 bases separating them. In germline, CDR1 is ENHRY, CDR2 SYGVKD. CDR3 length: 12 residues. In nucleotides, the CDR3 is TGTGCCATCACGCCGGGGGGCGGCGAGCAGTACTTC. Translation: CAITPGGGEQYF.

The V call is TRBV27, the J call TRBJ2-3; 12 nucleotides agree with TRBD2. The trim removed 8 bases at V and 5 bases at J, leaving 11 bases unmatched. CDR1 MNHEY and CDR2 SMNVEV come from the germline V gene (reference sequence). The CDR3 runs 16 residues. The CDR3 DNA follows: TGTGCCAGCGAGCGGCGAAGACTAGCGGGAGTAGATACGCAGTATTTT. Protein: CASERRRLAGVDTQYF.

CDR3 sequence: CASSFRGSTDTQYF. The CDR3, as DNA: TGTGCCAGCAGCTTTCGAGGGAGCACAGATACGCAGTATTTT. The rearrangement uses TRBV13 and TRBJ2-3; D might be TRBD2 (5 bases). The germline gives CDR1 PRHDT, CDR2 FYEKMQ (reference sequence). This CDR3 region has 14 residues. V dropped 3 bases and J dropped 0 bases, with 7 bases sitting between them. The whole variable domain, remainder taken from reference TRBV13 and TRBJ2-3, is AAGVIQSPRHLIKEKRETATLKCYPIPRHDTVYWYQQGPGQDPQFLISFYEKMQSDKGSIPDRFSAQQFSDYHSELNMSSLELGDSALYFCASSFRGSTDTQYFGPGTRLTVL.

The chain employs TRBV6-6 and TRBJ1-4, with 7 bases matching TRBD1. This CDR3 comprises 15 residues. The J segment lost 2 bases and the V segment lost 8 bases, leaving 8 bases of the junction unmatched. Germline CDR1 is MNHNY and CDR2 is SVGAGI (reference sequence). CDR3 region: CASQDRPGTNEKLFF. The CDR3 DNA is TGTGCCAGCCAGGACAGGCCGGGCACTAATGAAAAACTGTTTTTT.

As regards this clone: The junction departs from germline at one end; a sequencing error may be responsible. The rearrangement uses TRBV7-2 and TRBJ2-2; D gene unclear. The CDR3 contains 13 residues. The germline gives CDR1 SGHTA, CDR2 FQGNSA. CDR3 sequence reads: CASSYPNTEELFF. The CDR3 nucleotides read TGTGCCAGCAGCTATCCGAACACCGAGGAGCTGTTTTTT.

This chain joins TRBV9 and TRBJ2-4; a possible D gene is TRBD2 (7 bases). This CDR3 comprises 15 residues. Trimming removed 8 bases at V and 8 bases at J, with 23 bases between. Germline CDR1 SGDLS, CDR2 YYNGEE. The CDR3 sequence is CASNTKGGGRDIQYF. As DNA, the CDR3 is TGTGCCAGTAACACCAAGGGGGGGGGAAGGGACATTCAGTACTTC.

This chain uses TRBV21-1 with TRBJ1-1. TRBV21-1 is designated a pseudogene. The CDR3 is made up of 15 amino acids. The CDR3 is CASTLVGGVGAEAFF. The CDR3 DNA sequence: TGTGCCAGCACCTTAGTAGGGGGGGTGGGAGCTGAAGCTTTCTTT.